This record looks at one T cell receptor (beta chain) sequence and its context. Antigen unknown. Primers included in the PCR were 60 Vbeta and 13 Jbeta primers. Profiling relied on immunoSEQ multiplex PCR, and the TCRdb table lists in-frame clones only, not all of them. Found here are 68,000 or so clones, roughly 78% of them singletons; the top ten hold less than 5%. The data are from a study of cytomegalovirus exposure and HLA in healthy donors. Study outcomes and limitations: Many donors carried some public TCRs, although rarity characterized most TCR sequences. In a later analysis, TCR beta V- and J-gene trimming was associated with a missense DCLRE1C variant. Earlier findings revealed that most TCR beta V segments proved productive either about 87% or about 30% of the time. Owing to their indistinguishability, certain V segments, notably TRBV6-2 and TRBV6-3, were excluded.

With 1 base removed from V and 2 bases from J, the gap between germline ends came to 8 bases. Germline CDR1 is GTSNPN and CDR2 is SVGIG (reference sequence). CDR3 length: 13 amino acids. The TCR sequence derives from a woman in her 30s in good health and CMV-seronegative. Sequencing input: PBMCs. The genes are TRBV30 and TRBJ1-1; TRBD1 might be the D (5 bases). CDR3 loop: CAWSAQGNTEAFF. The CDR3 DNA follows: TGTGCCTGGAGTGCCCAGGGAAACACTGAAGCTTTCTTT.